This T cell receptor (beta chain) was documented in a study of CD8 T cells in Susac syndrome. RNA in amounts of roughly 0.45 to 1 ug was reverse transcribed with random hexamers. TCRdb reanalysed the immunoSEQ multiplex PCR reads using MiXCR and keeps one entry per CDR3 protein. The sample lists about 400,000 distinct CDR3 sequences, approximately 89% seen once, with more than 0.09% in the top ten. Both CD4+ and CD8+ T cells were negatively isolated, and TEMRA cells underwent FACS enrichment. Sequenced sample: CD8+ T cells from PBMCs. This TCR came from a human donor with multiple sclerosis.

In DNA form, the CDR3 reads TGTGCCAGCACGATTACAGATACGCAGTATTTT. Translation: CASTITDTQYF. The V and J genes are TRBV2 and TRBJ2-3; no clear D gene. V lost 7 bases, J lost 3 bases, and 5 bases lay in between. CDR1 SNHLY and CDR2 FYNNEI come from the germline V gene. The CDR3 sequence is 11 residues long. The whole variable domain, remainder taken from reference TRBV2 and TRBJ2-3, is EPEVTQTPSHQVTQMGQEVILRCVPISNHLYFYWYRQILGQKVEFLVSFYNNEISEKSEIFDDQFSVERPDGSNFTLKIRSTKLEDSAMYFCASTITDTQYFGPGTRLTVL.